One T cell receptor beta chain is described in this entry. The data derive from a study of blood T cells in healthy people across ages. With a J-beta primer mix and a sample-barcoded 5' primer, a second PCR ran about 6 to 11 cycles. Each cDNA molecule carried a tag from a template-switch adaptor that contained 12 random nucleotides. Using its own MiXCR run on the 5' RACE reads, TCRdb lists one record per CDR3 protein. Of 1.5 million to 2 million distinct CDR3 sequences listed, 28% are singletons. Each of the donors had approximately 10 milliliters of peripheral blood drawn into EDTA-treated Vacutainer tubes. V was cut by 1 base and J by 5 bases, with 11 bases left in between. Germline loops: CDR1 SEHNR, CDR2 FQNEAQ (reference sequence). The CDR3 contains 14 residues.

The J gene is TRBJ1-2, the V gene TRBV7-9; the D is unclear. The sequenced sample consisted of blood. The receptor was derived from a woman in her thirties in good health. CDR3 in DNA: TGTGCCAGCAGCTTAGTCGCGTTATCTTATGGCTACACCTTC. Its protein product is CASSLVALSYGYTF. The variable domain in full, completed from reference TRBV7-9 and TRBJ1-2, reads DTGVSQNPRHKITKRGQNVTFRCDPISEHNRLYWYRQTLGQGPEFLTYFQNEAQLEKSRLLSDRFSAERPKGSFSTLEIQRTEQGDSAMYLCASSLVALSYGYTFGSGTRLTVV.